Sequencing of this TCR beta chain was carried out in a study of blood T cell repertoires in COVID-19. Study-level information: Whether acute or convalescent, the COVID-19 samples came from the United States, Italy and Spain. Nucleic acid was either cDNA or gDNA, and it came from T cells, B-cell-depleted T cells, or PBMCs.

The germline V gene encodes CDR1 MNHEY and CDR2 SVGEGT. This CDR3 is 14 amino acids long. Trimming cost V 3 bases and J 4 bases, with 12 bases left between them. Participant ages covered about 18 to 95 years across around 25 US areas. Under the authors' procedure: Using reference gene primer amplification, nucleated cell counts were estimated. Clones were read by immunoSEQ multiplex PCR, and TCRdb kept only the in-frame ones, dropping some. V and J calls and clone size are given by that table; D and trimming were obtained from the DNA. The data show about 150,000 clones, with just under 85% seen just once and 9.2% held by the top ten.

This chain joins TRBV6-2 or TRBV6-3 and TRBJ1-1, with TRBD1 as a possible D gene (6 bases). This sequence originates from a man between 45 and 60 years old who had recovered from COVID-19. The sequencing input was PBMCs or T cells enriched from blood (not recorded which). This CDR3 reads CASSYTGLGTEAFF. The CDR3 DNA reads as TGTGCCAGCAGTTATACAGGGCTAGGCACTGAAGCTTTCTTT.